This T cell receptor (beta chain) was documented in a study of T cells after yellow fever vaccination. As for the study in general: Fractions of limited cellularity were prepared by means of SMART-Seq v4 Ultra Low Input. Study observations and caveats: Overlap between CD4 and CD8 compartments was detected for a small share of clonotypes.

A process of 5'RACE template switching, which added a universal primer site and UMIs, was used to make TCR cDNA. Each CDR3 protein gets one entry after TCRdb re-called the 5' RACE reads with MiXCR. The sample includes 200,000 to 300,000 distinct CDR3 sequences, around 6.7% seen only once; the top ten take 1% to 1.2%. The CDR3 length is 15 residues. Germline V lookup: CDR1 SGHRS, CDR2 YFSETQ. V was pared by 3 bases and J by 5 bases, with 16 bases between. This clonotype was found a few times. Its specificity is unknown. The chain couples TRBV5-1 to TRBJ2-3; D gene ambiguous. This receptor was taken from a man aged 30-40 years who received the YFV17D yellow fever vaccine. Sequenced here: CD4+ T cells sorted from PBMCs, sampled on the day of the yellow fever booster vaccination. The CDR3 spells CASSYPSRTGDTQYF. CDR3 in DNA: TGCGCCAGCAGCTATCCAAGCCGGACGGGAGATACGCAGTATTTT.